A selection of T cell receptor beta chains follows, all from one sample in a study of neoadjuvant anti-PD-1 for oral cavity cancer. This table comes from immunoSEQ multiplex PCR, and its TCRdb copy is limited to in-frame clones, with some not included. The repertoire holds about 14,000 clones, 65% to 75% seen once, with roughly 2.2% in the top ten. Specimen: PBMCs, collected before nivolumab (anti-PD-1) treatment. All receptors come from a person aged 35-79 years with oral cavity squamous cell carcinoma. The conserved cysteine and the conserved F or W are not part of the CDR3 here. The size field is filled for only some rows; it gives once, few, many or a size class.

abundance	v_gene	j_gene	CDR3aa
few	TRBV19	TRBJ1-1	ASRMGGGMMNTEAF
NA	TRBV11-2	TRBJ1-2	ASMSSYRRASGYT
NA	TRBV15	TRBJ1-5	ATSVDYQPQH
few	TRBV30	TRBJ1-6	AWSVGRQNSPLH
NA	TRBV28	TRBJ1-5	ASSPRLQGGNQPQH
NA	TRBV14	TRBJ1-6	ASSQDGRGGSPLH
NA	TRBV5-4	TRBJ2-7	ASSLNPTGYYEQY
NA	TRBV19	TRBJ1-2	ASSIDDRTGGVNYGYT
few	TRBV7-9	TRBJ2-4	ASSLGTGKSI
NA	TRBV15	TRBJ2-5	ATSKNIVEETQY
NA	TRBV18	TRBJ1-1	ASSLGLDTEAF
once	TRBV5-6	TRBJ2-5	ASSLIQGETQY
NA	TRBV11-2	TRBJ2-3	ASSLDRGADTQY
NA	TRBV9	TRBJ1-1	ASSVGPPGMNTEAF
NA	TRBV27	TRBJ2-7	ASRGLAGGHEQY
NA	TRBV29-1	TRBJ2-2	SVAGTGLRTGELF
NA	TRBV28	TRBJ1-4	ASSLVGGNEKLF
few	TRBV5-1	TRBJ2-7	ASSLNLAGGSSYEQY
NA	TRBV11-2	TRBJ2-1	ASSSPFEAREGRDEQF
NA	TRBV27	TRBJ2-7	ASSSRDRGIYEQY
few	TRBV2	TRBJ1-5	ASLGRTQPQH
few	TRBV5-4	TRBJ1-5	ASSVGNSNQPQH
NA	TRBV9	TRBJ2-3	ASSGLQGRGTDTQY
NA	TRBV5-6	TRBJ2-7	ASSWDREAYEQY
NA	TRBV5-4	TRBJ1-4	ASSLDLGPKDEKLF
NA	TRBV5-5	TRBJ2-6	ASTSGSSSGANVLT
NA	TRBV6-1	TRBJ1-5	ASSVVQGASNQPQH
NA	TRBV6-1	TRBJ1-1	ASSEGGLAGGFGGTEAF
medium-sized	TRBV16	TRBJ2-1	ASSPNNEQF
once	TRBV19	TRBJ1-2	ASTPNSDPYGYT
NA	TRBV5-8	TRBJ1-1	ASSLGQGWTEAF
NA	TRBV5-8	TRBJ2-3	ASSSRTGGGTDTQY
NA	TRBV9	TRBJ2-2	ASSVRVETGELF
NA	TRBV6-1	TRBJ1-3	ASSDTGDSGNTIY
NA	TRBV7-3	TRBJ2-5	ASSLAGAGETQY
NA	TRBV5-6	TRBJ1-2	ASSLRGDRPHYGYT
NA	TRBV6-4	TRBJ2-2	ASSFTGGADTGELF
NA	TRBV19	TRBJ1-6	ASTHGRRGQGSPLH
NA	TRBV6-5	TRBJ2-6	ASSYSGNSGANVLT
NA	TRBV19	TRBJ1-1	ASRLGTGGTAF
once	TRBV5-6	TRBJ2-1	ASSQTQGFYNEQF
NA	TRBV5-1	TRBJ2-1	ASSLGGGGLGEQF
NA	TRBV25-1	TRBJ1-6	ASSEGLSGSPLH
NA	TRBV9	TRBJ1-1	ASSSRPRAVDTEAF
NA	TRBV5-1	TRBJ1-2	ASNRGGPSGYT